This is a list of T cell receptor beta chains from one sample in a study of cytomegalovirus exposure and HLA in healthy donors. Profiling relied on immunoSEQ multiplex PCR, and the TCRdb table lists in-frame clones only, not all of them. The sample records about 140,000 clones, around 10% being singletons. Sequencing input: PBMCs. These receptors originate from a male donor in good health and CMV-seronegative. Both conserved end residues are part of each CDR3. A D gene is named only where the DNA matches it firmly. Some rows mark clone size as missing; the rest say once, few, many or name a class of expanded clone.

V	J	D	size	CDR3	DNA
TRBV13	TRBJ2-3	TRBD2	NA	CASSSPPGLGLEDTQYF	TGTGCCAGCAGTTCCCCTCCGGGACTAGGACTTGAAGATACGCAGTATTTT
TRBV28	TRBJ1-1	NA	NA	CASSLIRTSNTEAFF	TGTGCCAGCAGCCTAATCCGAACCTCGAACACTGAAGCTTTCTTT
TRBV15	TRBJ2-1	NA	NA	CATSRAPNNEQFF	TGTGCCACCAGCAGAGCCCCTAACAATGAGCAGTTCTTC
TRBV9	TRBJ2-1	NA	NA	CASSVEGASYNEQFF	TGTGCCAGCAGCGTGGAGGGAGCCTCTTACAATGAGCAGTTCTTC
TRBV5-1	TRBJ1-5	NA	NA	CASSFSGGQPQHF	TGCGCCAGCAGCTTTTCGGGTGGTCAGCCCCAGCATTTT
TRBV7-9	TRBJ2-1	NA	NA	CASSPSSEQFF	TGTGCCAGCAGCCCTAGCAGCGAGCAGTTCTTC
TRBV7-2	TRBJ1-1	NA	NA	CASSSRVNTEAFF	TGTGCCAGCAGCTCCAGGGTGAACACTGAAGCTTTCTTT
TRBV6-6	TRBJ1-5	NA	NA	CASSYFQGTSNQPQHF	TGTGCCAGCAGTTACTTTCAGGGGACAAGCAATCAGCCCCAGCATTTT
TRBV28	TRBJ2-5	NA	NA	CASETNVRETQYF	TGTGCCAGCGAAACGAATGTGAGGGAGACCCAGTACTTC
TRBV5-1	TRBJ2-3	TRBD2	NA	CASSLPAGEDTQYF	TGCGCCAGCAGCTTGCCGGCGGGAGAAGATACGCAGTATTTT
TRBV4-2	TRBJ2-3	TRBD2	NA	CASCASVAGGSTDTQYF	TGTGCCAGCTGCGCATCTGTCGCGGGGGGGAGCACAGATACGCAGTATTTT
TRBV21-1	TRBJ2-2	NA	few	CASSNRSSGRAYTGELFF	TGTGCCAGCAGCAATCGGTCTAGCGGGAGGGCTTACACCGGGGAGCTGTTTTTT
TRBV29-1	TRBJ2-1	NA	NA	CSVLGGTVAYNEQFF	TGCAGCGTTCTCGGCGGGACTGTTGCCTACAATGAGCAGTTCTTC
TRBV5-1	TRBJ1-1	TRBD1	NA	CASSLGGEARTEAFF	TGCGCCAGCAGCCTAGGGGGCGAGGCGAGGACTGAAGCTTTCTTT
TRBV6-6	TRBJ2-1	TRBD2	few	CASSPGLAVNNEQFF	TGTGCCAGCAGCCCGGGACTAGCGGTAAACAATGAGCAGTTCTTC